This TCR beta chain originates from a study of T cell responses to AZD1222 COVID-19 vaccine (TCRdb year 2021). Context from the whole study: AZD1222 recipients given second doses at about 4 weeks or at about 12 weeks were pooled, since spike-specific TCR depth and breadth were not found to differ between the two schedules. A total of just over 230 trial participants underwent TCR sequencing, of whom approximately 210 received two doses of AZD1222 and about 26 received two doses of the MenACWY control vaccine. Trial participants were enrolled by age into 18-55, 56-69 and 70-plus year subgroups, with roughly 160, 29 and 62 TCR-sequenced participants respectively. Results the study describes overall, beyond this receptor: The 56-69-year group was small, and its depth increase did not reach significance, likely because of low power. After two AZD1222 doses, both the breadth and the depth of spike-specific TCRs were significantly higher than at day 0 and than in MenACWY recipients. Most participants were white British and females outnumbered males, and the authors suggested that clonal diversity may have been underestimated. No day 14 peak-response samples were available, so repertoires were characterized only after the peak T cell response. The vaccine-associated CD4 TCRs covered the entire spike protein, and the dominant responses fell in regions 160-218 and 743-854. Only 5 to 7 AZD1222 recipients were SARS-CoV-2 seropositive at baseline, limiting conclusions about previously exposed vaccinees. Epitopes outside the regions mutated in the B.1.351 and B.1.1.7 variants were reportedly recognized by nearly half of the unique spike-specific TCRs.

Explained via the paper, the time point label denotes: baseline before first vaccination. Samples from vaccinated people were obtained from the UK trials COV001 and COV002, which included a single-blind randomized controlled phase 2/3 trial of AZD1222 (ChAdOx1 nCoV-19) in healthy adults. For TCRbeta chain sequencing, PBMC samples from trial participants were taken at day 0 and at day 28 after the second dose. The CDR3 runs 15 amino acids, cysteine and phenylalanine included. The kept DNA is CDR3 alone, 45 bases in frame from the first base. V sheds 2 bases and J sheds 1 base, leaving 12 bases between their ends. CDR1 and CDR2 were assigned from the germline V gene as SGHTA and FQGNSA. Worth noting for this clone: Its specific antigen is unknown. One base away there is no much larger clone; base qualities are not given.

The CDR3 regions of human TCRbeta chains were subjected to immunosequencing. For the original study's pipeline: Repertoire TCRs were matched against a reference library of SARS-CoV-2-specific TCRs generated with the MIRA antigen-specificity platform. Breadth meant the fraction of unique TCRs that were SARS-CoV-2-associated, whereas depth meant the fraction of total T cells that were SARS-CoV-2-associated. Using the MIRA data, each spike-specific TCR was mapped to the spike region that the TCR reacts to and placed in a CD4 or CD8 class. Log10-transformed breadth and depth values were compared by one-way ANOVA with Sidak's multiple comparisons tests. Entries here come from immuneACCESS through TCRdb and include only in-frame sequences with V and J called. Some clones fail to appear in such tables; in the studies checked, an unresolved V gene covers under half of the shortfall, and the cause of the remainder is unknown. V, J and clone size reflect that table, while D and trimming were determined from the DNA. The sample has 70,000 or so clones on record, roughly 91% of them singletons. The biggest ten clones account for under 30% of the sample.

The sequence joins TRBV7-2 to TRBJ2-7; the D gene is unclear. The source is an adult in good health. The sequencing here drew on peripheral blood, taken on day 0 of AZD1222 vaccination. The nucleotide sequence reads TGTGCCAGCAGCTTAAAACTTGAGTCGTCCTACGAGCAGTACTTC. It translates to CASSLKLESSYEQYF.